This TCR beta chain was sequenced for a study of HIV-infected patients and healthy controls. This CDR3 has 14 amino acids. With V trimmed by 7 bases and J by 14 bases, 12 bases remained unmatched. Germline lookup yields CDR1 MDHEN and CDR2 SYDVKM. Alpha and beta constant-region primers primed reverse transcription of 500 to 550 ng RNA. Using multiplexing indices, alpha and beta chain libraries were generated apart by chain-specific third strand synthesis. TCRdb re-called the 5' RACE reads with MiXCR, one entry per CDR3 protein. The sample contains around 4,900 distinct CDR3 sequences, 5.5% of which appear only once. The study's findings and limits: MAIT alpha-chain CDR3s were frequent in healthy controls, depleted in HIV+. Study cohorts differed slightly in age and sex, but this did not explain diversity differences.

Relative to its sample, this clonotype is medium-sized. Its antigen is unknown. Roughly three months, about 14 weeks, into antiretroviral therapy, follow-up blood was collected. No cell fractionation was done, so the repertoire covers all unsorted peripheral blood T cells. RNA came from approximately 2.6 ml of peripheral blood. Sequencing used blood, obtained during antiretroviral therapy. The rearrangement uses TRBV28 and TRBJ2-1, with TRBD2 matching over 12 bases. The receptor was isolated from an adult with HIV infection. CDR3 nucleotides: TGTGCCAGCAAGGAGCTAGCGGGAGGGAACCGGAAGTTCTTC. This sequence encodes CASKELAGGNRKFF.